This T cell receptor (beta chain) comes out of a study of human T cells and chemical hapten exposure. As for the study in general: There were weekly diphenylcyclopropenone doses to the scalp for patients throughout the roughly 22-week study.

Sample time point: patch test 1, 2 weeks after DPC sensitization. Regarding treatment: therapeutic diphenylcyclopropenone sensitization with weekly scalp DPC. There are many counts of this clonotype. Individual cDNA molecules received unique molecular identifiers in the library. MiXCR, run by TCRdb on the RACE reads, gives a single entry per CDR3 protein. The table lists 90,000 or so distinct CDR3 sequences, roughly a tenth of them singletons. Trimming shortened V by 3 bases and J by 8 bases, and 8 bases separated the two germline ends. The CDR3 consists of 12 residues. The germline V gene encodes CDR1 SGHTA and CDR2 FQGNSA.

This receptor was obtained from a man aged 35 to 55 with alopecia areata. Some clones in this sample may be carry-over from other donors' samples. J is TRBJ2-1 and V is TRBV7-2; no clear D. The sequenced sample was whole blood, obtained in connection with sensitization to the hapten diphenylcyclopropenone (DPC). CDR3 DNA sequence: TGTGCCAGCAGCTTGCTGAGTTATGAGCAGTTCTTC. Translating it yields CASSLLSYEQFF.